This T cell receptor beta chain was sequenced in a study of metastatic and nonmetastatic thyroid tumors. Study-wide context: Malignant and benign thyroid patients had repertoires compared in peripheral blood and tumor or nodule tissue. The study, taken as a whole, reports: In blood and tumor, TCR beta diversity was reportedly significantly higher in malignant thyroid tumors than in benign nodules.

The CDR3 runs to 14 residues. The germline V and J ends were trimmed by 4 bases and 5 bases, with 13 bases remaining between them. CDR1 is SGHRS and CDR2 is YFSETQ in the germline V gene. As concerns this clone: Its antigen is as yet unknown.

Patients underwent thyroid surgery, and none had received any treatment before it. In the original analysis: Clinicopathological groups differed in CDR3, with these differences serving to build a distant-metastasis classifier for papillary thyroid cancer. TCRdb reassembled clones from the PCR reads with MiXCR. V and J calls and clone size were set by TCRdb, not the authors. The repertoire holds about 14,000 clones, with about 33% as singletons. V gene TRBV5-1 combines with J gene TRBJ2-1; a weak D match, TRBD2 (6 bases). Sequencing input: tumor tissue. The sequence came from a female donor with papillary thyroid cancer or a benign thyroid nodule (not recorded which). Some clones in this sample may be carry-over from other donors' samples. The CDR3 DNA reads TGCGCCAGCAGCGTGGGTAGCGGCGACAATGAGCAGTTCTTC. This gives the protein CASSVGSGDNEQFF.